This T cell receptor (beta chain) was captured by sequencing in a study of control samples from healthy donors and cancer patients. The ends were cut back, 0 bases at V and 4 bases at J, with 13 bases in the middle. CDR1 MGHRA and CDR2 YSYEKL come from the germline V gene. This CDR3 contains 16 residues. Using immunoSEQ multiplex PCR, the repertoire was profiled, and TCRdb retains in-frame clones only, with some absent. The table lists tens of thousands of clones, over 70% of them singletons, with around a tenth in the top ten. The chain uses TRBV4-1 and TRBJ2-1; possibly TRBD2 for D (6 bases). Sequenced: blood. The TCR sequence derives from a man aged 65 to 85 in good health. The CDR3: CASSQDRERLYNEQFF. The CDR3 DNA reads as TGCGCCAGCAGCCAAGATCGGGAGCGTCTTTACAATGAGCAGTTCTTC.